The 15 T cell receptor beta chains listed next were all sequenced from one sample in a study of long-term antiretroviral therapy in people with HIV. Runs used v3.0 of the immunoSEQ assay and were done at survey level. Sequencing was performed with immunoSEQ multiplex PCR; in TCRdb, only in-frame clones are kept and a portion is missing. The sample comprises 24,000 or so clones, 85% to 95% of which are singletons, and about 2.4% rests with the top ten. The material sequenced was unsorted PBMCs, taken almost 5 years after starting antiretroviral therapy. These receptors were collected from a woman in her 50s with HIV.

The J gene is TRBJ2-1, the V gene TRBV4-1, with 7 bases that match TRBD2. From germline, CDR1 is MGHRA and CDR2 YSYEKL. Trimming at V came to 5 bases and at J to 7 bases, leaving 8 bases not matched to a gene. The CDR3 has 14 amino acids. The CDR3 coding sequence is TGCGCCAGCAGCTCGAGCGGGGCGGTAAATGAGCAGTTCTTC. This sequence encodes CASSSSGAVNEQFF.

The chain has TRBV7-3 and TRBJ2-5, with D unclear. V lost 6 bases and J 7 bases, leaving 12 bases between the germline ends. The CDR3 has 12 residues. Germline V gene lookup returns CDR1 SGHTA and CDR2 FQGTGA. CDR3 loop: CASSSPAGTQYF. The CDR3 DNA follows: TGTGCCAGCAGTTCCCCGGCTGGGACCCAGTACTTC.

The V gene is TRBV5-6, the J gene TRBJ2-1; no clear D gene. The CDR3 runs to 13 residues. The germline V and J ends were trimmed by 0 bases and 6 bases, with 7 bases remaining between them. From germline, CDR1 is SGHDT and CDR2 YYEEEE. The CDR3 sequence is CASSLVASNEQFF. The CDR3 bases are TGTGCCAGCAGCTTGGTGGCTAGCAATGAGCAGTTCTTC.

J is TRBJ2-3 and V is TRBV2; D is undetermined. V dropped 2 bases and J dropped 0 bases, with 12 bases sitting between them. This CDR3 comprises 16 residues. Germline V gene sequence: CDR1 SNHLY, CDR2 FYNNEI. In DNA, the CDR3 is TGTGCCAGCAGTGAACGAGTCCATACTAGCACAGATACGCAGTATTTT. This sequence encodes CASSERVHTSTDTQYF. The complete variable domain, with remaining parts taken from reference TRBV2 and TRBJ2-3, reads EPEVTQTPSHQVTQMGQEVILRCVPISNHLYFYWYRQILGQKVEFLVSFYNNEISEKSEIFDDQFSVERPDGSNFTLKIRSTKLEDSAMYFCASSERVHTSTDTQYFGPGTRLTVL.

V usage is TRBV28 and J usage is TRBJ2-5; 11 nucleotides match TRBD1. The CDR3 spans 15 residues. Germline CDR1 MDHEN, CDR2 SYDVKM. V lost 4 bases, J lost 2 bases, and 3 bases stayed unmatched. CDR3 nucleotide sequence: TGTGCCAGCAGTTGGGGGGACAGGGGGCAAGAGACCCAGTACTTC. Translation: CASSWGDRGQETQYF.

The V gene is TRBV7-8, the J gene TRBJ2-5; no clear D. The CDR3 runs 14 residues. V was shortened by 1 base and J by 1 base, with 7 bases between the two germline ends. In germline, CDR1 is SGHVS, CDR2 FQNEAQ. In DNA, the CDR3 is TGTGCCAGCAGCTTAGGGACCATCCAAGAGACCCAGTACTTC. This codes for CASSLGTIQETQYF.

This chain uses TRBV7-9 with TRBJ1-1; no clear D gene. The CDR3 contains 14 residues. The germline V gene has CDR1 SEHNR and CDR2 FQNEAQ (reference sequence). V lost 2 bases to trimming and J lost 1 base, with 8 bases between them. DNA of the CDR3: TGTGCCAGCAGCTTACCTTGGGGGAACACTGAAGCTTTCTTT. This encodes CASSLPWGNTEAFF.

The chain couples TRBV15 to TRBJ2-2; the D gene is possibly TRBD1 (6 bases). There are 15 residues in the CDR3. CDR1 is LNHNV, CDR2 YYDKDF, per germline (reference sequence). The V gene lost 0 bases and the J gene lost 4 bases, with 9 bases spanning the gap. CDR3 DNA sequence: TGTGCCACCAGCAGAGACAGGGGCCTCACCGGGGAGCTGTTTTTT. Amino acids: CATSRDRGLTGELFF. Looking up the rest from reference TRBV15 and TRBJ2-2 gives the full variable domain: DAMVIQNPRYQVTQFGKPVTLSCSQTLNHNVMYWYQQKSSQAPKLLFHYYDKDFNNEADTPDNFQSRRPNTSFCFLDIRSPGLGDTAMYLCATSRDRGLTGELFFGEGSRLTVL.

The V gene is TRBV7-2, the J gene TRBJ2-7; 9 nucleotides agree with TRBD1. V lost 0 bases and J lost 6; bases outside the gene matches: 6. The CDR3 covers 15 residues. The germline V gene encodes CDR1 SGHTA and CDR2 FQGNSA. In DNA form, the CDR3 reads TGTGCCAGCAGCTTAGCCACAGGGGGCCTCGGCGAGCAGTACTTC. It is translated as CASSLATGGLGEQYF.

Of note for this clone: Other DNA variants within this sample encode the same CDR3. The rearrangement joins TRBV5-4 to TRBJ2-7; 7 bases match TRBD2. The trim removed 4 bases at V and 0 bases at J, leaving 4 bases unmatched. Germline CDR1 SGHNT, CDR2 YYREEE (reference sequence). The CDR3 length is 14 residues. CDR3 sequence: CASSRREGSYEQYF. CDR3 nucleotide sequence: TGTGCCAGCAGCCGGAGGGAGGGCTCCTACGAGCAGTACTTC.

This chain connects TRBV10-3 to TRBJ2-5; TRBD1 matches 7 bases. The CDR3 length is 16 residues. The V gene end was trimmed by 11 bases and the J gene end by 2 bases; junction bases not matched to a gene: 17. Germline loops: CDR1 ENHRY, CDR2 SYGVKD. CDR3 DNA sequence: TGTGCCCCTCAATCCCAAGGGGGCACCCTACAAGAGACCCAGTACTTC. It codes for CAPQSQGGTLQETQYF.

The chain links TRBV4-1 to TRBJ2-7; 9 bases align to TRBD2. The CDR3 length is 16 residues. V was pared by 1 base and J by 0 bases, with 4 bases of the junction left unmatched. The germline gives CDR1 MGHRA, CDR2 YSYEKL. The CDR3 coding sequence is TGCGCCAGCAGCCAAGTGACTAGCGGCTTCTCCTACGAGCAGTACTTC. Encoded protein: CASSQVTSGFSYEQYF.

The chain combines TRBV27 with TRBJ1-5; 7 positions match TRBD1. This CDR3 comprises 15 residues. Unmatched junction bases numbered 11, after V lost 5 bases and J lost 7 bases. Looked up from germline, CDR1 is MNHEY and CDR2 is SMNVEV (reference sequence). CDR3 in DNA: TGTGCCAGCAGTCCGAGGACAGGAACGGGACAGCCCCAGCATTTT. It is translated as CASSPRTGTGQPQHF.

V gene TRBV12-5 combines with J gene TRBJ2-1; D remains ambiguous. Germline CDR1 LGHNT, CDR2 FRNRAP. Trimming pared 5 bases from V and 8 bases from J, leaving 7 bases between. The CDR3 sequence is 11 residues long. Written as DNA, the CDR3 is TGTGCTAGTGGTACCTGGGATGAGCAGTTCTTC. Amino acids: CASGTWDEQFF. The full variable domain, completed using reference TRBV12-5 and TRBJ2-1, is DARVTQTPRHKVTEMGQEVTMRCQPILGHNTVFWYRQTMMQGLELLAYFRNRAPLDDSGMPKDRFSAEMPDATLATLKIQPSEPRDSAVYFCASGTWDEQFFGPGTRLTVL.

V and J are TRBV27 and TRBJ2-3; 7 positions agree with TRBD2. V was pared by 6 bases and J by 2 bases, with 20 bases of the junction left unmatched. The CDR3 sequence is 19 residues long. Germline V gene data show CDR1 as MNHEY and CDR2 as SMNVEV (reference sequence). CDR3 coding DNA: TGTGCCAGCAGAGAGATCGTGGGAGCCCAGCGGGACCCCACAGATACGCAGTATTTT. Encoded protein: CASREIVGAQRDPTDTQYF.